The clone carrying this T cell receptor (beta chain) came up many times. Its target is unknown. Those with hyperthyroidism were 18 to 65 years old, newly diagnosed, and ill for under 2 months. The diagnostic basis comprised clinical symptoms, serum thyroxine and TRAb, thyroid ultrasound and orbital computed tomography. What was amplified from RNA transcripts were TCR beta CDR3 regions. HTBI primers were used for first-round RT-PCR of the TCR CDR3. TCRdb analysed the multiplex PCR reads with MiXCR anew, one entry per CDR3 protein. The sample lists a few hundred thousand distinct CDR3 sequences; about 16% were seen once. V was pared by 5 bases and J by 3 bases, with 3 bases of the junction left unmatched. CDR3 length: 14 residues. The germline gives CDR1 LGHDT, CDR2 YNNKEL (reference sequence). The data are from a study of T cells in Graves' hyperthyroidism and ophthalmopathy. Points from the study as a whole: Blood also contained most expanded thyroid clonotypes above 0.001. Separation of ophthalmopathy from stable hyperthyroidism was achieved by a 13 V-J model.

Sequencing input: blood. V usage is TRBV3-1 and J usage is TRBJ2-7; 11 positions agree with TRBD2. This clonotype was obtained from a woman aged 45-65 years with Graves' hyperthyroidism that later progressed to Graves' ophthalmopathy. DNA of the CDR3: TGTGCCAGCAGCGGGACTAGCGGAAACTACGAGCAGTACTTC. This sequence encodes CASSGTSGNYEQYF.